This T cell receptor (beta chain) was captured by sequencing in a study of T cells after posttransplantation cyclophosphamide. Measured with immunoSEQ multiplex PCR; TCRdb has only the in-frame clones, and not every one. Of about 30,000 clones detected, 75% to 95% appear once; the ten largest clones hold 0.1%. Cells defined as naive were viable CD3+CD4+ or CD3+CD8+ and CCR7+CD45RA+CD45RO-CD95-CD27+CD28+. The related graft donor's blood sample was taken on the day of bone marrow donation. The CDR3 sequence is 14 residues long. The V end was cut by 1 base, the J end by 4 bases, with 11 bases between. Germline CDR1 is SGHTS and CDR2 is YDEGEE.

The source material was naive CD4+ T cells sorted from blood. The origin of this receptor is a man aged 30 to 45 in good health and a related stem cell transplant donor. The rearrangement links TRBV5-8 to TRBJ1-2, with D tentatively TRBD1 (5 bases). CDR3 DNA sequence: TGTGCCAGCAGCTTGATAAAGGGGCCCTATGGCTACACCTTC. The encoded protein is CASSLIKGPYGYTF.